This T cell receptor beta chain was obtained from a study of molecular identifiers for immune sequencing clone quantification. Study-level background: The replicate experiment used RNA from 20,000 or 100,000 naive CD8 cells. This RNA was split into five aliquots, and four of them were sequenced. Study-wide results and limits: Highly expanded clone sizes could be underestimated by identical TCR molecules that share a barcode.

Bulk TCR libraries were made with methods that had been previously described and with listed TCR primers. From the PCR reads, TCRdb called clonotypes with MiXCR, one entry per CDR3 protein. The sample consists of about 640,000 distinct CDR3 sequences, around 20% of them appearing once. Naive CD8 T cells were picked out by sorting for CD8+CD4-CCR7+CD45RA+. V lost 4 bases and J lost 4, with 12 bases in between. From germline, CDR1 is SGHRS and CDR2 YFSETQ. This CDR3 spans 13 amino acids. This clonotype has a count of ten or more. Its antigen is as yet unknown. The genes are TRBV5-1 and TRBJ2-7, with D perhaps TRBD2 (6 bases). The sequencing input was naive CD8+ T cells from blood, with Jurkat cell RNA spiked in. The subset here: FACS-sorted CD8+CD4-CCR7+CD45RA+ naive T cells. The origin of this receptor is a human donor in good health. Some libraries in this study had Jurkat cell RNA spiked in. The CDR3 nucleotides read TGCGCCAGCAGCCACACCCGGGGGTACGAGCAGTACTTC. It translates to CASSHTRGYEQYF.